The 4 T cell receptor beta chains presented below share a single source sample, sequenced in a study of high-grade serous ovarian cancer treatment subgroups. Some clones are missing from TCRdb's copy, which holds only in-frame ones; the method was immunoSEQ multiplex PCR. This repertoire shows roughly 10,000 clones, more than 65% found once; its top ten account for around 4%. Tumor tissue was taken before any definitive surgery or chemotherapy was given. The sequencing input was tumor tissue. These receptors all stem from a human donor with high-grade serous ovarian cancer.

The sample holds a few counts of this clone. The CDR3 is CASSLDPSYQPQHF. The CDR3 DNA reads TGTGCCAGCAGCTTAGATCCCAGTTATCAGCCCCAGCATTTT. V and J are TRBV11-2 and TRBJ1-5; D unresolved. Germline values: CDR1 SGHAT, CDR2 FQNNGV. Trimming took off 0 bases at V and 5 bases at J, with 8 bases between the two ends. This CDR3 region has 14 residues.

The chain recombines TRBV14 with TRBJ1-2; D unresolved. V shed 1 base and J shed 2 bases, with 11 bases lying between them. Per germline, CDR1 SGHDN and CDR2 FVKESK. CDR3 size: 15 residues. The CDR3 loop reads CASSQGHGLNYGYTF. The CDR3 DNA reads TGTGCCAGCAGCCAAGGTCACGGGTTAAACTATGGCTACACCTTC.

This clone counts as medium-sized (0.01 to 0.1%). This chain uses TRBV4-3 with TRBJ2-5; D is possibly TRBD2 (5 bases). Germline V CDR1 and CDR2: LGHNA, YSLEER. The V and J ends lost 1 base and 3 bases respectively, with 6 bases between them. CDR3 length: 13 residues. Here the CDR3 reads CASSQVAKETQYF. The CDR3 DNA is TGCGCCAGCAGCCAAGTAGCGAAAGAGACCCAGTACTTC.

This clone has only a few counts. V gene TRBV4-2 combines with J gene TRBJ1-5, with 7 bases matching TRBD1. Germline loops: CDR1 LGHNA, CDR2 YNFKEQ. V shed 4 bases, J shed 7 bases, and the junction held 7 bases outside the gene matches. This CDR3 contains 14 residues. CDR3 sequence (DNA): TGTGCCAGCAGCCCAGGACAGGCTCGCCAGCCCCAGCATTTT. It specifies CASSPGQARQPQHF.